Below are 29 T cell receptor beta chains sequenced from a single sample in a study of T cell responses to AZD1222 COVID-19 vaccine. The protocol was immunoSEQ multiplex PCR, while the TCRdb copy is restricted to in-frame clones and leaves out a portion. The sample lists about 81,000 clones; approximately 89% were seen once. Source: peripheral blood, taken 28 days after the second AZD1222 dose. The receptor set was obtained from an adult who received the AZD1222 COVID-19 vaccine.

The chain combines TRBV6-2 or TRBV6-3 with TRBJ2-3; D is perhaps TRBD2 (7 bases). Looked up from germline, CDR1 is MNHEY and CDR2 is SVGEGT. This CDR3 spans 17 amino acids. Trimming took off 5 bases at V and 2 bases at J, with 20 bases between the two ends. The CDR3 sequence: CASSPSLGGAITDTQYF. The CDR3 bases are TGTGCCAGCAGTCCCTCCCTGGGGGGGGCGATCACAGATACGCAGTATTTT.

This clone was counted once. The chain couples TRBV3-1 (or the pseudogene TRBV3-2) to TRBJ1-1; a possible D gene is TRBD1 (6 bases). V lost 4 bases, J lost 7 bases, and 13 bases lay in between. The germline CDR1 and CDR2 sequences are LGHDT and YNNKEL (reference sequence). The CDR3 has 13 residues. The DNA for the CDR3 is TGTGCCAGCAGCCTCAGGGGTTCTAATGAAGCTTTCTTT. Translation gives CASSLRGSNEAFF.

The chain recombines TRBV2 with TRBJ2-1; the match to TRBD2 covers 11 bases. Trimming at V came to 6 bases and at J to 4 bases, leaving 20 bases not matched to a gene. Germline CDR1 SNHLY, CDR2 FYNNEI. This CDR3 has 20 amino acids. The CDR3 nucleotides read TGTGCCAGCAGCATACCCCGGACAGGGAGGACTAGCGGGCCGTACAATGAGCAGTTCTTC. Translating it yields CASSIPRTGRTSGPYNEQFF. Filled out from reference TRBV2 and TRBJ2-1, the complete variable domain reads EPEVTQTPSHQVTQMGQEVILRCVPISNHLYFYWYRQILGQKVEFLVSFYNNEISEKSEIFDDQFSVERPDGSNFTLKIRSTKLEDSAMYFCASSIPRTGRTSGPYNEQFFGPGTRLTVL.

The CDR3 nucleotides read TGTGCCAGCAGTTGGATCGGGACAGCGTCCTACAATGAGCAGTTCTTC. Its protein is CASSWIGTASYNEQFF. This chain uses TRBV27 with TRBJ2-1, with 7 bases aligning to TRBD1. The CDR3 runs 16 residues. Germline CDR1 MNHEY, CDR2 SMNVEV (reference sequence). After removal of 4 bases from V and 1 base from J, the junction contained 7 bases not matched to a gene.

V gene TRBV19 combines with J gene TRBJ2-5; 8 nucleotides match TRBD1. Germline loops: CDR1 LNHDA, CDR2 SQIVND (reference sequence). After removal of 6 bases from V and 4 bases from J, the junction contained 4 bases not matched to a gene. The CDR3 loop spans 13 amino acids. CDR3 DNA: TGTGCCAGTAGACCAGGGGGCGGAGAGACCCAGTACTTC. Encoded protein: CASRPGGGETQYF.

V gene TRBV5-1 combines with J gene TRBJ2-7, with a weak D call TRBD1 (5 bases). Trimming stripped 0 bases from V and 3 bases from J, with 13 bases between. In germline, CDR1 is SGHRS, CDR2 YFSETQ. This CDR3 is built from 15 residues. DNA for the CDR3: TGCGCCAGCAGCTTGGCCGACGACAGTGACTACGAGCAGTACTTC. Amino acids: CASSLADDSDYEQYF. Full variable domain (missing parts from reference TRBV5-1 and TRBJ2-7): KAGVTQTPRYLIKTRGQQVTLSCSPISGHRSVSWYQQTPGQGLQFLFEYFSETQRNKGNFPGRFSGRQFSNSRSEMNVSTLELGDSALYLCASSLADDSDYEQYFGPGTRLTVT.

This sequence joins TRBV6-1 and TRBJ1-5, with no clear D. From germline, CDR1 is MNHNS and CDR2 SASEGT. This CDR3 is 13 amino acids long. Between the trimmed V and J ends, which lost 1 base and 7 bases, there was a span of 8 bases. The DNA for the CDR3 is TGTGCCAGCAGTGAAGAGGAAGTCCAGCCCCAGCATTTT. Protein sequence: CASSEEEVQPQHF.

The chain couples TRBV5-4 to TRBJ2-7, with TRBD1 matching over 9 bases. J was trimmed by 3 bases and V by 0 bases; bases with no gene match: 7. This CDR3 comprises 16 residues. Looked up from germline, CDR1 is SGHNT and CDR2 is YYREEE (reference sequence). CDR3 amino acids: CASSLGPPGQGYEQYF. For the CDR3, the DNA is TGTGCCAGCAGCTTGGGTCCTCCGGGACAGGGCTACGAGCAGTACTTC. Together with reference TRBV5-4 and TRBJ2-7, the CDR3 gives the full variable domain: ETGVTQSPTHLIKTRGQQVTLRCSSQSGHNTVSWYQQALGQGPQFIFQYYREEENGRGNFPPRFSGLQFPNYSSELNVNALELDDSALYLCASSLGPPGQGYEQYFGPGTRLTVT.

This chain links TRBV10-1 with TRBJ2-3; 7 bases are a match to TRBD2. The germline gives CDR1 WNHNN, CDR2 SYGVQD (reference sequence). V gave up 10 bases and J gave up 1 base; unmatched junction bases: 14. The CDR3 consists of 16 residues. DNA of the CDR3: TGCGCCAACCGTCCGGGACTAACCAGGGGCACAGATACGCAGTATTTT. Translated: CANRPGLTRGTDTQYF.

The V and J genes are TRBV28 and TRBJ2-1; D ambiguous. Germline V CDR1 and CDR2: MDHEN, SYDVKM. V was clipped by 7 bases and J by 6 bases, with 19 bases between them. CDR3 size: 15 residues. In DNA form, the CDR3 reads TGTGCCAGCACCCTTAGTGTTGTCTCGGGCAATGAGCAGTTCTTC. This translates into CASTLSVVSGNEQFF.

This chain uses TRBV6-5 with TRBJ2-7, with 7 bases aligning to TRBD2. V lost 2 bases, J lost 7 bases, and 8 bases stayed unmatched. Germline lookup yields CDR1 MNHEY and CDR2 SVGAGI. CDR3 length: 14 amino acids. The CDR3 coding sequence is TGTGCCAGCAGTTACGGGGGGACTATTCTGGAGCAGTACTTC. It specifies CASSYGGTILEQYF.

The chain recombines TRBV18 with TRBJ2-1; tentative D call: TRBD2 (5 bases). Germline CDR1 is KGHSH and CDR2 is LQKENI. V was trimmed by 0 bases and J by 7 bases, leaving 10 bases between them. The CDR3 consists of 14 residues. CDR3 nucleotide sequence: TGTGCCAGCTCACCACCGCTTGCGGGTAATGAGCAGTTCTTC. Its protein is CASSPPLAGNEQFF. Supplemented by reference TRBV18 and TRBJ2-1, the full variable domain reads NAGVMQNPRHLVRRRGQEARLRCSPMKGHSHVYWYRQLPEEGLKFMVYLQKENIIDESGMPKERFSAEFPKEGPSILRIQQVVRGDSAAYFCASSPPLAGNEQFFGPGTRLTVL.

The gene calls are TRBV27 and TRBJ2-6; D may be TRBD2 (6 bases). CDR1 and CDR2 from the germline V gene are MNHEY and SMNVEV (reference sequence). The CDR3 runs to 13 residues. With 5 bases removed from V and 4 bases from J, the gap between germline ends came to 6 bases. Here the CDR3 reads CASSRGGANVLTF. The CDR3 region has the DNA TGTGCCAGCAGTCGGGGGGGGGCCAACGTCCTGACTTTC.

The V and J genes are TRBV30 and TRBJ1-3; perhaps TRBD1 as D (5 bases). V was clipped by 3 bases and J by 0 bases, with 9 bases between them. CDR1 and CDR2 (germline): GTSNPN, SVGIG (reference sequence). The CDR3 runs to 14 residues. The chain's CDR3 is CAWSTGGSGNTIYF. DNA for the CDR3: TGTGCCTGGAGCACGGGGGGCTCTGGAAACACCATATATTTT.

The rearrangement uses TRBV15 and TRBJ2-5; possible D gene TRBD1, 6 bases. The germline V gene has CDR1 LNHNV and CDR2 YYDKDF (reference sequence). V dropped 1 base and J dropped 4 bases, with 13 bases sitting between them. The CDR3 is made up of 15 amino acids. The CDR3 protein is CATSRGGQGSETQYF. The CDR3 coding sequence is TGTGCCACCAGCAGAGGGGGCCAGGGGTCAGAGACCCAGTACTTC.

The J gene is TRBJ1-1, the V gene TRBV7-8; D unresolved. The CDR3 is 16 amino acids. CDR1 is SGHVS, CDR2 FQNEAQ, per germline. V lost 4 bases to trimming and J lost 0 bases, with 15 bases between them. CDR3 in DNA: TGTGCCAGCAGCTCCTTCGAGGTGGCTCTGAACACTGAAGCTTTCTTT. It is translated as CASSSFEVALNTEAFF. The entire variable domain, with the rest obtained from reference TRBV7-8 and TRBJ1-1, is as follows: GAGVSQSPRYKVAKRGQDVALRCDPISGHVSLFWYQQALGQGPEFLTYFQNEAQLDKSGLPSDRFFAERPEGSVSTLKIQRTQQEDSAVYLCASSSFEVALNTEAFFGQGTRLTVV.

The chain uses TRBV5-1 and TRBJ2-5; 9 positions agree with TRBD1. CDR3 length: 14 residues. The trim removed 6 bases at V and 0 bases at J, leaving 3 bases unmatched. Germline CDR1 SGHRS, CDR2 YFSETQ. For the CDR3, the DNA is TGCGCCAGCAAACAGGGGGCTAACCAAGAGACCCAGTACTTC. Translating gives CASKQGANQETQYF.

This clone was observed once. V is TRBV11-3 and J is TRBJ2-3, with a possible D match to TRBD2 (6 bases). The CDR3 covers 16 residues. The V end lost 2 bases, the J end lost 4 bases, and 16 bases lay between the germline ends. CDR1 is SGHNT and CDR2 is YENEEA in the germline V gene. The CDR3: CASSLSGAGPADTQYF. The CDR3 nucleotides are TGTGCCAGCAGCTTAAGTGGGGCGGGGCCCGCAGATACGCAGTATTTT.

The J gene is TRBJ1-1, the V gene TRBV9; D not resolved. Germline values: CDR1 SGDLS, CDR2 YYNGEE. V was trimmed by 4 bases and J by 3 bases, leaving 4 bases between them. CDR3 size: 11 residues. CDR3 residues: CASSSDTEAFF. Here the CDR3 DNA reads TGTGCCAGCAGCTCAGACACTGAAGCTTTCTTT.

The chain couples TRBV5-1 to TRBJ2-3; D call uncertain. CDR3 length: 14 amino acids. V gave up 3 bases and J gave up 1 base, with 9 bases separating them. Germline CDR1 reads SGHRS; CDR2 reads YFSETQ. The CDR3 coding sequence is TGCGCCAGCAGCTGGAGCGACGGCACAGATACGCAGTATTTT. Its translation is CASSWSDGTDTQYF.

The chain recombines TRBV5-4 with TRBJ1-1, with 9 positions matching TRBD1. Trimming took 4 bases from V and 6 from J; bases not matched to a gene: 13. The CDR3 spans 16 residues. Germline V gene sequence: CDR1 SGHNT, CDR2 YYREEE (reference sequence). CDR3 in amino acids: CASSTPGQGGVAEAFF. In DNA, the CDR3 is TGTGCCAGCAGCACGCCGGGACAGGGTGGAGTGGCTGAAGCTTTCTTT. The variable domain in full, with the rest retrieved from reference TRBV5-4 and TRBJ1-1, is ETGVTQSPTHLIKTRGQQVTLRCSSQSGHNTVSWYQQALGQGPQFIFQYYREEENGRGNFPPRFSGLQFPNYSSELNVNALELDDSALYLCASSTPGQGGVAEAFFGQGTRLTVV.

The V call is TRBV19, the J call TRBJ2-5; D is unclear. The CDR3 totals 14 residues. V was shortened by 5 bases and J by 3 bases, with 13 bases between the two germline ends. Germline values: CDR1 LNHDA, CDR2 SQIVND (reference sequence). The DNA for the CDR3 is TGTGCCAGTAGTCCCCGATGGAAGGAAGAGACCCAGTACTTC. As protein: CASSPRWKEETQYF.

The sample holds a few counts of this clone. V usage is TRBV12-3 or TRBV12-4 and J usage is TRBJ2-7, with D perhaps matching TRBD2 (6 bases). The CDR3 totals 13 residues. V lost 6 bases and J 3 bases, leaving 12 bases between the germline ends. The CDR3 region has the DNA TGTGCCAGCAGCACGACTAGAAGCTACGAGCAGTACTTC. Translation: CASSTTRSYEQYF.

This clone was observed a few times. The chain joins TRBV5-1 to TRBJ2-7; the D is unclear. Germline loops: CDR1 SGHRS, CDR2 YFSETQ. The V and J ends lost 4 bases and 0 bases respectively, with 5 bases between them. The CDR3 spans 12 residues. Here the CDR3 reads CASSPPSYEQYF. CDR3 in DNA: TGCGCCAGCAGCCCACCCTCCTACGAGCAGTACTTC. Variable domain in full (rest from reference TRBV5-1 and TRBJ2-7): KAGVTQTPRYLIKTRGQQVTLSCSPISGHRSVSWYQQTPGQGLQFLFEYFSETQRNKGNFPGRFSGRQFSNSRSEMNVSTLELGDSALYLCASSPPSYEQYFGPGTRLTVT.

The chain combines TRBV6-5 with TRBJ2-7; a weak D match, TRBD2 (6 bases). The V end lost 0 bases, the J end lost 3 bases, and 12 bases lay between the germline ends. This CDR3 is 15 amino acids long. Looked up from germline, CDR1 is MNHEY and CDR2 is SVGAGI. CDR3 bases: TGTGCCAGCAGTTACTCCTCGGGAGCGGGCTACGAGCAGTACTTC. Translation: CASSYSSGAGYEQYF.

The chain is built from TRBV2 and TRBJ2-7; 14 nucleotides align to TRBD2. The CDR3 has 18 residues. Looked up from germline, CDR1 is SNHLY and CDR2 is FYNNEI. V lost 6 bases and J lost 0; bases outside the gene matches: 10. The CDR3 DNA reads TGTGCCAGCAGGGCTAGACTAGCGGGAGGGTCGAGCTCCTACGAGCAGTACTTC. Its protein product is CASRARLAGGSSSYEQYF.

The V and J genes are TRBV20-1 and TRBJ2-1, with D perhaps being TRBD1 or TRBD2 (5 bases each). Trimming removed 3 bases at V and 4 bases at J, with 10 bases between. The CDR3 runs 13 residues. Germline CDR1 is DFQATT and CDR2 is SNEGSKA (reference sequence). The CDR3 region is CSASRDVYNEQFF. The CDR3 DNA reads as TGCAGTGCTAGTCGGGACGTTTACAATGAGCAGTTCTTC.

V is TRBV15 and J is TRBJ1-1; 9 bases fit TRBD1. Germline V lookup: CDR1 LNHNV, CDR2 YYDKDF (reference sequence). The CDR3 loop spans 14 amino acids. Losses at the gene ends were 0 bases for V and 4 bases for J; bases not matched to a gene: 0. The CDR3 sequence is CATSRETGGTEAFF. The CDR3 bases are TGTGCCACCAGCAGAGAGACAGGGGGCACTGAAGCTTTCTTT.

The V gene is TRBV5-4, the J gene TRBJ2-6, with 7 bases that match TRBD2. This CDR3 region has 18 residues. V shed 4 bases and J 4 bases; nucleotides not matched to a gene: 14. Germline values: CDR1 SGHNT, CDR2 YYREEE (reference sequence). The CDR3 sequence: CASSPRAGRVPGANVLTF. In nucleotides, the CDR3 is TGTGCCAGCAGCCCGAGGGCAGGGAGGGTACCCGGGGCCAACGTCCTGACTTTC.